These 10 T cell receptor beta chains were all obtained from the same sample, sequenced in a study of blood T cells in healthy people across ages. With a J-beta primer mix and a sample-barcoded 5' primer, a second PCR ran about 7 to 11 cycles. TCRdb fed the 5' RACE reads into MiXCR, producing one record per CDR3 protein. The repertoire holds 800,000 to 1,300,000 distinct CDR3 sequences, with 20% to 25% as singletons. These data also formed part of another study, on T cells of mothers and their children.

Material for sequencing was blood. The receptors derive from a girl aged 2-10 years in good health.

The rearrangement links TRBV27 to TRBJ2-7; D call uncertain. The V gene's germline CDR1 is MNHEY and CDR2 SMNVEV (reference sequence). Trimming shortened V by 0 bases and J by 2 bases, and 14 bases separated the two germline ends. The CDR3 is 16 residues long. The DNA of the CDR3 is TGTGCCAGCAGTTTATCGTGGGCCCAGTCAACCTACGAGCAGTACTTC. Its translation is CASSLSWAQSTYEQYF.

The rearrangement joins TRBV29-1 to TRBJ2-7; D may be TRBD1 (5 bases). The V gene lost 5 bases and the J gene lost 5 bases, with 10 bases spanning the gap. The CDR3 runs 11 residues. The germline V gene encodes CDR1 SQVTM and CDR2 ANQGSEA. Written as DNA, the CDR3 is TGCAGCGTTACGGACACAGACGAGCAGTACTTC. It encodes CSVTDTDEQYF.

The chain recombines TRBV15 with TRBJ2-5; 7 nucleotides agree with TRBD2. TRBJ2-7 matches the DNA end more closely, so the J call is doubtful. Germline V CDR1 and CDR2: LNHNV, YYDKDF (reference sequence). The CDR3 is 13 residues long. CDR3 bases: TGTGCCACCAGGGGCGAAGGGAGGGTCGAGCAGTACTTC. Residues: CATRGEGRVEQYF.

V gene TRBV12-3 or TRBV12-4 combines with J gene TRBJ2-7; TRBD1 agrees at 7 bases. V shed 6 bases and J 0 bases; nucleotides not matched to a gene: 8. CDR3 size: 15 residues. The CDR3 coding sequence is TGTGCCAGCAGCAGGGGACAGTTAAGCTCCTACGAGCAGTACTTC. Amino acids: CASSRGQLSSYEQYF.

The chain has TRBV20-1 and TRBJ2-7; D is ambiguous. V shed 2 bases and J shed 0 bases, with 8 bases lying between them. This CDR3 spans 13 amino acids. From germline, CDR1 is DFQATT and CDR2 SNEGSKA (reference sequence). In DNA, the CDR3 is TGCAGTGCTAGACAGCTAGTCTCCTACGAGCAGTACTTC. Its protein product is CSARQLVSYEQYF.

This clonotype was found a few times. CDR3 in amino acids: CSASYPGGQGNEKLFF. The DNA of the CDR3 is TGCAGTGCTAGTTATCCCGGGGGACAGGGAAATGAAAAACTGTTTTTT. The V call is TRBV20-1, the J call TRBJ1-4; 9 bases align to TRBD1. Germline values: CDR1 DFQATT, CDR2 SNEGSKA (reference sequence). The CDR3 is 16 amino acids. The J segment lost 5 bases and the V segment lost 3 bases, leaving 10 bases of the junction unmatched.

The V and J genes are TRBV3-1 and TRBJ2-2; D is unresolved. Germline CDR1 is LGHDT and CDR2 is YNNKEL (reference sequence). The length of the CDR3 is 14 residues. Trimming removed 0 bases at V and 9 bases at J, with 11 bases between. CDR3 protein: CASSQEGTYRELFF. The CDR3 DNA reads TGTGCCAGCAGCCAAGAGGGAACCTACCGGGAGCTGTTTTTT. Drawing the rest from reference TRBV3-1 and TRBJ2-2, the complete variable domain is DTAVSQTPKYLVTQMGNDKSIKCEQNLGHDTMYWYKQDSKKFLKIMFSYNNKELIINETVPNRFSPKSPDKAHLNLHINSLELGDSAVYFCASSQEGTYRELFFGEGSRLTVL.

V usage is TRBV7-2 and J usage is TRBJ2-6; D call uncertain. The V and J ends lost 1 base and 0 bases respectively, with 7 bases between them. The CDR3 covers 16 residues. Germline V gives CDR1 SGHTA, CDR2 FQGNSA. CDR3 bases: TGTGCCAGCAGCTTAGGAGTGAGCTCTGGGGCCAACGTCCTGACTTTC. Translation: CASSLGVSSGANVLTF. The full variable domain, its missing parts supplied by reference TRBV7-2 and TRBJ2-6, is GAGVSQSPSNKVTEKGKDVELRCDPISGHTALYWYRQSLGQGLEFLIYFQGNSAPDKSGLPSDRFSAERTGGSVSTLTIQRTQQEDSAVYLCASSLGVSSGANVLTFGAGSRLTVL.

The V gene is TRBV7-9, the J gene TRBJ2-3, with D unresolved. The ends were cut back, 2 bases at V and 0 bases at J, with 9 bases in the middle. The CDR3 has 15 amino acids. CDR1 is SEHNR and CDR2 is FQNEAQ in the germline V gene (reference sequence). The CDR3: CASSLTRISTDTQYF. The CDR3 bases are TGTGCCAGCAGCTTAACCAGGATTAGCACAGATACGCAGTATTTT.

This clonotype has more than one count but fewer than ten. Written as DNA, the CDR3 is TGTGCCAGCAGCCGGCCCCTGGGACAACTCTACGAGCAGTACTTC. This translates into CASSRPLGQLYEQYF. The chain uses TRBV13 and TRBJ2-7; D perhaps matches TRBD1 (6 bases). This CDR3 comprises 15 residues. Germline assignment: CDR1 PRHDT and CDR2 FYEKMQ (reference sequence). Deletions cut 5 bases from V and 3 bases from J, with 17 bases between.